The 9 T cell receptor beta chains given below trace back to one sample, sequenced in a study of cytomegalovirus exposure and HLA in healthy donors. A multiplex PCR was run with 60 Vbeta primers and 13 Jbeta primers. Profiling relied on immunoSEQ multiplex PCR, and the TCRdb table lists in-frame clones only, not all of them. Of 55,000 to 75,000 clones in the sample, about 63% were seen once. Sequences were obtained from PBMCs. The receptors here all came from a man aged 40-55 years in good health and CMV-seropositive.

The rearrangement links TRBV7-9 to TRBJ1-2, with 10 bases aligning to TRBD1. Per the germline V gene, CDR1 is SEHNR and CDR2 is FQNEAQ (reference sequence). V lost 5 bases and J lost 6; bases outside the gene matches: 9. CDR3 length: 15 residues. The CDR3 nucleotides are TGTGCCAGCAGCCCCTGGGCTGGGACAGGGGATGGCTACACCTTC. Translated: CASSPWAGTGDGYTF.

The CDR3 reads CAIQVANYGYTF. As DNA, the CDR3 is TGTGCCATACAGGTAGCTAACTATGGCTACACCTTC. The rearrangement uses TRBV2 and TRBJ1-2; a possible D gene is TRBD1 (5 bases). The CDR3 runs 12 residues. V was shortened by 10 bases and J by 0 bases, with 9 bases between the two germline ends. CDR1 SNHLY and CDR2 FYNNEI come from the germline V gene.

The chain combines TRBV27 with TRBJ2-1; TRBD1 aligns across 9 bases. J lost 10 bases, V lost 6 bases, and 4 bases had no gene match. There are 12 residues in the CDR3. The germline V gene has CDR1 MNHEY and CDR2 SMNVEV (reference sequence). The CDR3 sequence is CASRNTGGEQFF. In DNA, the CDR3 is TGTGCCAGCAGGAACACAGGGGGCGAGCAGTTCTTC.

This chain joins TRBV5-1 and TRBJ1-4, with 7 bases that match TRBD1. The CDR3 spans 14 residues. V dropped 7 bases and J dropped 3; count of bases not matched to a gene: 6. Per germline, CDR1 SGHRS and CDR2 YFSETQ. CDR3 sequence (DNA): TGCGCCAGCGCCGCCGGGACAGCTAATGAAAAACTGTTTTTT. Translating it yields CASAAGTANEKLFF.

The chain joins TRBV6-1 to TRBJ1-2, with 8 bases lining up with TRBD1. This CDR3 spans 14 amino acids. Germline CDR1 reads MNHNS; CDR2 reads SASEGT. J was trimmed by 11 bases and V by 4 bases; bases with no gene match: 12. DNA of the CDR3: TGTGCCAGCAGTGCTCGGACAGGGAAAGGTGGTTACACCTTC. Protein product: CASSARTGKGGYTF.

The V and J genes are TRBV5-4 and TRBJ2-3; D is unclear. The CDR3 contains 14 residues. With 2 bases removed from V and 1 base from J, the gap between germline ends came to 8 bases. From germline, CDR1 is SGHNT and CDR2 YYREEE (reference sequence). In DNA form, the CDR3 reads TGTGCCAGCAGCTTCACAGTTGGCACAGATACGCAGTATTTT. Encoded protein: CASSFTVGTDTQYF. The full variable domain, with the rest looked up from reference TRBV5-4 and TRBJ2-3, is ETGVTQSPTHLIKTRGQQVTLRCSSQSGHNTVSWYQQALGQGPQFIFQYYREEENGRGNFPPRFSGLQFPNYSSELNVNALELDDSALYLCASSFTVGTDTQYFGPGTRLTVL.

The CDR3 spells CAWSHGRGNEQFF. The CDR3 DNA reads TGTGCCTGGAGTCATGGCAGGGGGAATGAGCAGTTCTTC. This rearrangement joins TRBV30 to TRBJ2-1; 7 positions agree with TRBD1. CDR1 is GTSNPN and CDR2 is SVGIG in the germline V gene (reference sequence). The CDR3 length is 13 residues. V lost 2 bases and J lost 7; bases outside the gene matches: 5.

The chain has TRBV15 and TRBJ1-3; tentative D call: TRBD1 (6 bases). CDR1 and CDR2 from the germline V gene are LNHNV and YYDKDF (reference sequence). The CDR3 is 15 residues long. Trimming removed 4 bases at V and 3 bases at J, with 13 bases between. CDR3 in DNA: TGTGCCACCAGCACCGACAGGTTGGATGGAAACACCATATATTTT. Its translation is CATSTDRLDGNTIYF. Full variable domain (missing parts from reference TRBV15 and TRBJ1-3): DAMVIQNPRYQVTQFGKPVTLSCSQTLNHNVMYWYQQKSSQAPKLLFHYYDKDFNNEADTPDNFQSRRPNTSFCFLDIRSPGLGDTAMYLCATSTDRLDGNTIYFGEGSWLTVV.

This CDR3 reads CASSWAGGSNEQYF. CDR3 in DNA: TGTGCCAGCAGTTGGGCGGGGGGCTCTAACGAGCAGTACTTC. V usage is TRBV28 and J usage is TRBJ2-7; TRBD2 matches at 8 bases. This CDR3 has 14 amino acids. V was clipped by 4 bases and J by 5 bases; unmatched bases: 7. Germline V gives CDR1 MDHEN, CDR2 SYDVKM.